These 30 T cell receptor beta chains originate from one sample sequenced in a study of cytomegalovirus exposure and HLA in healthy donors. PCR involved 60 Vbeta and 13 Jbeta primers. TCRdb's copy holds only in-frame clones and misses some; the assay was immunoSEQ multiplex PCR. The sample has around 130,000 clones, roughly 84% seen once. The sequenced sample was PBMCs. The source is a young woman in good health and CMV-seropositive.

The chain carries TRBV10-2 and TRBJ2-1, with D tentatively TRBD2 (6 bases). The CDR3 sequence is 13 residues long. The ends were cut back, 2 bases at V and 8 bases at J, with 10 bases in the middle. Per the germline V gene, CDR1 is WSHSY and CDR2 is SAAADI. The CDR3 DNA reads TGCGCCAGCAGTGAGCGGTGGAGGGATGAGCAGTTCTTC. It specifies CASSERWRDEQFF.

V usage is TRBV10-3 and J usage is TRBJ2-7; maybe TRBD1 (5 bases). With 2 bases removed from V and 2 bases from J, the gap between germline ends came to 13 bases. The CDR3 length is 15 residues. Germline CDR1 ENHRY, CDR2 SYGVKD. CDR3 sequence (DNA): TGTGCCATCAGTGAGGACAGCCATCCGCCCTACGAGCAGTACTTC. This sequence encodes CAISEDSHPPYEQYF.

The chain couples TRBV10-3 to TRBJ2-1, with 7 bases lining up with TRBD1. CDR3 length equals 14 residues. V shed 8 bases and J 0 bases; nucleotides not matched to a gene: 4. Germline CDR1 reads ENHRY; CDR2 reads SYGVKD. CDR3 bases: TGTGCCATCGCCCGGGACAGCTCCTACAATGAGCAGTTCTTC. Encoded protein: CAIARDSSYNEQFF.

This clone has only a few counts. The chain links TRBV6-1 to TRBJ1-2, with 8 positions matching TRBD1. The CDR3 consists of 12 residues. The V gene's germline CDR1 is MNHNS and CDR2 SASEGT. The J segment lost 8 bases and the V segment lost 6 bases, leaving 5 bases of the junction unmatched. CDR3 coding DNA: TGTGCCAGCAGGGTTCAGGGGGCGGGCTACACCTTC. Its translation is CASRVQGAGYTF.

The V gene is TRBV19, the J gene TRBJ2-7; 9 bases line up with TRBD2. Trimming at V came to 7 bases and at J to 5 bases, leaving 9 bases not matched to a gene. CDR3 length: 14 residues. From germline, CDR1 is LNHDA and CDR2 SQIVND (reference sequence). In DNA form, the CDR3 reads TGTGCCAGTAAGGTGGCGGGGGGGTTCGACGAGCAGTACTTC. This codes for CASKVAGGFDEQYF.

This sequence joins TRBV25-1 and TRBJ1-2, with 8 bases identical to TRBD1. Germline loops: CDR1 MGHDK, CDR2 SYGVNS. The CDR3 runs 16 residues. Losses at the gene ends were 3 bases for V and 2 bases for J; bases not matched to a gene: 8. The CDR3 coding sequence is TGTGCCAGCAGTGACTCGACAGGGGCTCCCAACTATGGCTACACCTTC. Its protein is CASSDSTGAPNYGYTF.

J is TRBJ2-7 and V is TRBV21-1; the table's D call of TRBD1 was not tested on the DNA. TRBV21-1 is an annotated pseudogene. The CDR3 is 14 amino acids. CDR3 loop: CASRATDKLYEQYF. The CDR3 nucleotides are TGTGCCAGCAGGGCAACGGACAAGCTCTACGAGCAGTACTTC.

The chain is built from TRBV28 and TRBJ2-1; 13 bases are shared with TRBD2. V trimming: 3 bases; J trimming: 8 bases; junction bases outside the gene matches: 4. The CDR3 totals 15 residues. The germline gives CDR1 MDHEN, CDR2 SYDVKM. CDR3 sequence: CASSFTSGGADEQFF. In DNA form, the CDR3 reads TGTGCCAGCAGTTTCACTAGCGGGGGGGCGGATGAGCAGTTCTTC.

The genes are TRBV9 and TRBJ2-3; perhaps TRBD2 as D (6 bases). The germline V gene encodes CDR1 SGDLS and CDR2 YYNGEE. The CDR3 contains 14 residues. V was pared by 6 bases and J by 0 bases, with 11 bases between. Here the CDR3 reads CASTIGRSTDTQYF. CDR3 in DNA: TGTGCCAGCACCATAGGGAGGAGCACAGATACGCAGTATTTT.

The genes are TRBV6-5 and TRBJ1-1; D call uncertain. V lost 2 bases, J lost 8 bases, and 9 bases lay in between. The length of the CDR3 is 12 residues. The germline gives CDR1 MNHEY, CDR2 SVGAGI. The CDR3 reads CASSYGREEAFF. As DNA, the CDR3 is TGTGCCAGCAGTTACGGGCGAGAGGAAGCTTTCTTT.

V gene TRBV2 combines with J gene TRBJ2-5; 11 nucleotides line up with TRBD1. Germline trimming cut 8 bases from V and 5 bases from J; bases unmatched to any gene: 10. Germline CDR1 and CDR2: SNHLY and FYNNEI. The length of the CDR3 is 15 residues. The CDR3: CASVLLGQGGETQYF. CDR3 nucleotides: TGTGCCAGCGTTCTCCTGGGACAGGGGGGTGAGACCCAGTACTTC. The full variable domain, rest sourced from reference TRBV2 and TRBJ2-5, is EPEVTQTPSHQVTQMGQEVILRCVPISNHLYFYWYRQILGQKVEFLVSFYNNEISEKSEIFDDQFSVERPDGSNFTLKIRSTKLEDSAMYFCASVLLGQGGETQYFGPGTRLLVL.

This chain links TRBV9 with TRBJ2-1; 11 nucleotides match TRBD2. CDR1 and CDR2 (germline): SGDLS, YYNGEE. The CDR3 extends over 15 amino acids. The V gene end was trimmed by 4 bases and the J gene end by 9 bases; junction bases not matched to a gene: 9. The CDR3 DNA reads TGTGCCAGCAGCTCACTTAGCGGGGGGGCGGTTGAGCAGTTCTTC. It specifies CASSSLSGGAVEQFF.

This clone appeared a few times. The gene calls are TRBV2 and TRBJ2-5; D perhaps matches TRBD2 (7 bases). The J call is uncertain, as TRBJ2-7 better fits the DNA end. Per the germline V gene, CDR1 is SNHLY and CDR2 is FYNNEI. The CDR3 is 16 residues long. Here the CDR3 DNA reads TGTGCCAGCAGTGACCACGGGGGGCCCCCGAACTACGAGCAGTACTTC. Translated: CASSDHGGPPNYEQYF.

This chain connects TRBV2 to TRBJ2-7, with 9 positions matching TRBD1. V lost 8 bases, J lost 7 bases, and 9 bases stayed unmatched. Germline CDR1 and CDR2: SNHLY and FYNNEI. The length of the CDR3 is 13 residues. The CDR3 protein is CASCPRDRDEQYF. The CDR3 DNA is TGTGCCAGCTGCCCCCGGGACAGGGATGAGCAGTACTTC.

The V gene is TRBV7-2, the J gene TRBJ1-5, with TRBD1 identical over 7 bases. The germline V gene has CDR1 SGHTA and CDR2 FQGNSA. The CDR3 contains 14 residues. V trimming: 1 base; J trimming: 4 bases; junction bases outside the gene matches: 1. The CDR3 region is CASSLGTGNQPQHF. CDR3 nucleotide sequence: TGTGCCAGCAGCTTAGGGACAGGAAATCAGCCCCAGCATTTT.

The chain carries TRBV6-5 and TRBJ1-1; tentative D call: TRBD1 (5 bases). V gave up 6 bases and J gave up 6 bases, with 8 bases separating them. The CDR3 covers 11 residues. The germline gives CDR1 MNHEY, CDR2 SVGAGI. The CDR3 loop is CASSKGAEAFF. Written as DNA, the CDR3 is TGTGCCAGCAGCAAAGGGGCTGAAGCTTTCTTT.

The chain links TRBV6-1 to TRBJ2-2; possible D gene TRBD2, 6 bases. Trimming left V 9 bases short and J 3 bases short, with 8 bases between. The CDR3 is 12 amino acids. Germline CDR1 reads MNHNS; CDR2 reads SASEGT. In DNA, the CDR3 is TGTGCCAGTCGCGGGGACACCGGGGAGCTGTTTTTT. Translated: CASRGDTGELFF.

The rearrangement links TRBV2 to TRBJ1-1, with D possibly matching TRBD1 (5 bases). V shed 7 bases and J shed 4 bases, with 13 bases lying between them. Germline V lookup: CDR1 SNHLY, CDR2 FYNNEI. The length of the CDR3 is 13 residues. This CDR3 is CASIKGRVTEAFF. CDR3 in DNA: TGTGCCAGCATAAAGGGGAGGGTCACTGAAGCTTTCTTT.

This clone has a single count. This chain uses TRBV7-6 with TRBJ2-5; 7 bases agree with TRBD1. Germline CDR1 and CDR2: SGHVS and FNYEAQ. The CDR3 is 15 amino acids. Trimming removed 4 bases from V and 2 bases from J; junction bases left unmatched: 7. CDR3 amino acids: CASSSMTGPQETQYF. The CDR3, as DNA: TGTGCCAGCAGCTCGATGACAGGGCCGCAAGAGACCCAGTACTTC.

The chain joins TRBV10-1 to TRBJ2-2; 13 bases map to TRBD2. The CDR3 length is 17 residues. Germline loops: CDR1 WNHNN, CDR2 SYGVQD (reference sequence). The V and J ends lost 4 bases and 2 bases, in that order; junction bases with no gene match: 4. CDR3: CASSVTSGGDNTGELFF. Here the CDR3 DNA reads TGCGCCAGCAGTGTTACTAGCGGGGGGGATAACACCGGGGAGCTGTTTTTT.

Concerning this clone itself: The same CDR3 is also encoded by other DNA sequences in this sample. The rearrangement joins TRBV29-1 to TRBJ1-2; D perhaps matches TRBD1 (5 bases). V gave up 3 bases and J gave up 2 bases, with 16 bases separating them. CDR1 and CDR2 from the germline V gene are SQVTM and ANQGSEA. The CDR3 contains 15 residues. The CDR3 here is CSVEEGKGPNYGYTF. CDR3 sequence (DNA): TGCAGCGTTGAGGAAGGAAAGGGGCCAAACTATGGCTACACCTTC.

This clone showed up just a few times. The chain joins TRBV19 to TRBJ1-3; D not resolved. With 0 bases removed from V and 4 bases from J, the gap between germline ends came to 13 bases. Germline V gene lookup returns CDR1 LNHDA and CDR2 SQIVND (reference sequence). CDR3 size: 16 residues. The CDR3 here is CASSIEQQLAGNTIYF. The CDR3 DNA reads TGTGCCAGTAGTATAGAGCAACAATTGGCCGGAAACACCATATATTTT.

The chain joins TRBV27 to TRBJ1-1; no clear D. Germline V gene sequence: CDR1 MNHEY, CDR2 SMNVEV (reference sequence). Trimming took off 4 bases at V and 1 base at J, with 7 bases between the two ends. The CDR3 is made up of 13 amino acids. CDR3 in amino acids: CASSSNGNTEAFF. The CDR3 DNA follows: TGTGCCAGCAGTTCGAACGGGAACACTGAAGCTTTCTTT.

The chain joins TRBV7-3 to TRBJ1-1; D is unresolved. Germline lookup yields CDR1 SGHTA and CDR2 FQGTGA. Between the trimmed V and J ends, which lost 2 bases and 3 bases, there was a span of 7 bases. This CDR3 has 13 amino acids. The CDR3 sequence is CASSLGGDTEAFF. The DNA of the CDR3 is TGTGCCAGCAGCTTAGGTGGAGACACTGAAGCTTTCTTT.

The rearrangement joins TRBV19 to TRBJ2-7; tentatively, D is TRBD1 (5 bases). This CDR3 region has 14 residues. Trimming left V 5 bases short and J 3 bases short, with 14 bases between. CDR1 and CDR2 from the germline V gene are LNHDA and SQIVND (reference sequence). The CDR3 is CASSASGHFYEQYF. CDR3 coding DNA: TGTGCCAGTAGTGCCTCTGGACACTTCTACGAGCAGTACTTC.

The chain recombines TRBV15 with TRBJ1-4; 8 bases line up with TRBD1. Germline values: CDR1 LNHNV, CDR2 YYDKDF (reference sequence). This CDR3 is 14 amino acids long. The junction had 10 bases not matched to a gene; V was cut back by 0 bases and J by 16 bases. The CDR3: CATSRDRQGANPFF. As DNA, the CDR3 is TGTGCCACCAGCAGAGATCGGCAGGGGGCTAACCCGTTTTTT.

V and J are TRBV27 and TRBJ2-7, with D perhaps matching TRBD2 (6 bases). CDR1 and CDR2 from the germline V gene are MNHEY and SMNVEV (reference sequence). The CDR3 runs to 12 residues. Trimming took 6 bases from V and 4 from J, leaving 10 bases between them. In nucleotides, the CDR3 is TGTGCCAGCAGCCTGGGGGGTTACGAGCAGTACTTC. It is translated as CASSLGGYEQYF.

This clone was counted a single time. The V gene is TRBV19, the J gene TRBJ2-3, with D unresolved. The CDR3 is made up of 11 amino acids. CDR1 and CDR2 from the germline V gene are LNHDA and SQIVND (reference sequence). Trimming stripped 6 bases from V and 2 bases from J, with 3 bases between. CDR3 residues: CASSVTDTQYF. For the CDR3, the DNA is TGTGCCAGTAGCGTCACAGATACGCAGTATTTT.

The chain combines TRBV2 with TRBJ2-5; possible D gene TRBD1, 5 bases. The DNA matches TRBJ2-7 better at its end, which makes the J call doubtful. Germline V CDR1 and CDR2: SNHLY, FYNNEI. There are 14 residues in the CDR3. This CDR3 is CASTLVGRTYEQYF. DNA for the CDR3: TGTGCCAGTACCTTGGTGGGGCGAACGTACGAGCAGTACTTC.

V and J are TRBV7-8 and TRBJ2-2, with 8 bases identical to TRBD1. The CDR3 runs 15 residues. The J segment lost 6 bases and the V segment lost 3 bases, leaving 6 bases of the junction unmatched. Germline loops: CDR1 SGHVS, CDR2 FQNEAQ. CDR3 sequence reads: CASSFQGAQAGELFF. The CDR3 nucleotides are TGTGCCAGCAGCTTTCAGGGGGCGCAGGCCGGGGAGCTGTTTTTT.